The rows below give T cell receptor beta chains drawn from one sample of a study of T cell responses to AZD1222 COVID-19 vaccine. The assay was immunoSEQ multiplex PCR, and TCRdb's table has in-frame clones only and misses some. Altogether over 150,000 clones are present, approximately 92% being singletons, with the ten largest covering around 0.96%. The sample was peripheral blood, taken 28 days after the second dose of the MenACWY control vaccine. These TCRs come from an adult who received the MenACWY meningococcal vaccine as a control. The CDR3 runs from the conserved cysteine through the conserved F or W. The D gene is left open where the match is weak. Clone size is not always given. Where it is, it says once, few, many or a class for expanded clones.

d_call	j_call	v_call	clone_size	cdr3_aa	cdr3_nt
.	TRBJ1-2	TRBV7-6	.	CASTPGGGMGYGYTF	TGTGCCAGCACCCCCGGAGGAGGAATGGGCTATGGCTACACCTTC
.	TRBJ1-2	TRBV5-1	.	CASSPGYGLGANYGYTF	TGCGCCAGCAGCCCTGGTTATGGGTTGGGAGCTAACTATGGCTACACCTTC
TRBD2	TRBJ2-2	TRBV7-8	.	CASSLGGGPGELFF	TGTGCCAGCAGCTTAGGCGGGGGGCCCGGGGAGCTGTTTTTT
TRBD2	TRBJ2-1	TRBV15	.	CATKTGTSGALSYNEQFF	TGTGCCACTAAAACTGGGACTAGCGGGGCCCTATCGTACAATGAGCAGTTCTTC
TRBD1	TRBJ2-3	TRBV5-6	.	CASSLDRGRDTQYF	TGTGCCAGCAGCTTGGACAGGGGTAGGGATACGCAGTATTTT
TRBD1	TRBJ1-2	TRBV7-2	.	CASSTRQGLSPYGYTF	TGTGCCAGCAGCACCCGACAGGGACTTTCACCATATGGCTACACCTTC
.	TRBJ1-1	TRBV7-3	.	CASSLESNTEAFF	TGTGCCAGCAGCTTAGAAAGCAACACTGAAGCTTTCTTT
.	TRBJ1-6	TRBV20-1	.	CSARADSPLHF	TGCAGTGCTCGGGCTGATTCACCCCTCCACTTT
.	TRBJ2-6	TRBV15	.	CATSREFGSSGANVLTF	TGTGCCACCAGCAGAGAATTTGGGTCCTCTGGGGCCAACGTCCTGACTTTC
TRBD1	TRBJ1-1	TRBV12-3/TRBV12-4	.	CASSPRGPTEAFF	TGTGCCAGCAGCCCCAGGGGGCCCACTGAAGCTTTCTTT
.	TRBJ1-2	TRBV19	.	CASSRGFGEGYGYTF	TGTGCCAGTAGTAGGGGATTCGGGGAGGGCTATGGCTACACCTTC
TRBD1	TRBJ1-1	TRBV3-1/TRBV3-2	.	CASSRQGANTEAFF	TGTGCCAGCAGCCGACAGGGGGCGAATACTGAAGCTTTCTTT
.	TRBJ2-5	TRBV5-1	.	CASSLQRGAGETQYF	TGCGCCAGCAGCTTGCAACGGGGCGCGGGAGAGACCCAGTACTTC
.	TRBJ1-1	TRBV7-9	.	CASRRPRGLSTEAFF	TGTGCCAGCAGGAGACCGAGGGGTTTGAGCACTGAAGCTTTCTTT
.	TRBJ1-1	TRBV25-1	.	CASSVGWSTEAFF	TGTGCCAGCAGTGTAGGCTGGAGCACTGAAGCTTTCTTT
.	TRBJ1-4	TRBV10-3	.	CAIGGRQNEKLFF	TGTGCCATCGGAGGTCGGCAGAATGAAAAACTGTTTTTT
TRBD1	TRBJ1-2	TRBV29-1	.	CSGAGQGVSGYTF	TGCAGCGGAGCGGGACAGGGGGTCTCTGGCTACACCTTC
TRBD2	TRBJ2-3	TRBV25-1	once	CASSELLAVGTDTQYF	TGTGCCAGCAGTGAATTACTAGCGGTGGGCACAGATACGCAGTATTTT
.	TRBJ1-4	TRBV6-5	.	CASSYGSAIDSKLFF	TGTGCCAGCAGTTACGGTTCTGCGATCGATTCAAAACTGTTTTTT
.	TRBJ2-1	TRBV5-4	.	CASSLRQSSSYNEQFF	TGTGCCAGCAGCTTACGTCAGTCTAGCTCCTACAATGAGCAGTTCTTC
.	TRBJ1-4	TRBV29-1	.	CSVERALAGEKLFF	TGCAGCGTTGAAAGGGCCCTAGCGGGTGAAAAACTGTTTTTT
.	TRBJ2-5	TRBV5-1	.	CASSSAGTQETQYF	TGCGCCAGCAGCTCGGCCGGGACCCAAGAGACCCAGTACTTC
.	TRBJ1-1	TRBV7-2	.	CASSRAGDGKAFF	TGTGCCAGCAGCCGGGCGGGGGACGGAAAAGCTTTCTTT
.	TRBJ2-1	TRBV6-2/TRBV6-3	.	CASSRDRYNEQFF	TGTGCCAGCAGTCGAGACAGGTACAATGAGCAGTTCTTC
.	TRBJ2-6	TRBV6-6	.	CASSRRFTNSGANVLTF	TGTGCCAGCAGCCGACGGTTCACCAACTCTGGGGCCAACGTCCTGACTTTC
TRBD1	TRBJ1-4	TRBV6-5	.	CASRTGAPNEKLFF	TGTGCCAGCAGGACAGGGGCCCCTAATGAAAAACTGTTTTTT
TRBD1	TRBJ1-1	TRBV5-4	.	CASSSAHRGRRTEAFF	TGTGCCAGCAGCTCCGCCCACAGGGGTCGGAGAACTGAAGCTTTCTTT
.	TRBJ1-1	TRBV28	.	CASRLPYTEAFF	TGTGCCAGCAGGCTCCCGTACACTGAAGCTTTCTTT
TRBD1	TRBJ1-3	TRBV30	once	CACAQTGTGNTIYF	TGTGCCTGTGCCCAGACAGGGACTGGAAACACCATATATTTT
.	TRBJ1-1	TRBV28	.	CASSLQQVMNTEAFF	TGTGCCAGCAGCCTTCAACAGGTTATGAACACTGAAGCTTTCTTT
TRBD1	TRBJ1-4	TRBV6-5	.	CASSSPGQGSEKLFF	TGTGCCAGCAGTTCGCCGGGACAGGGTTCGGAAAAACTGTTTTTT
TRBD2	TRBJ2-1	TRBV7-9	once	CASSLSGRGNYNEQFF	TGTGCCAGCAGCTTATCCGGGCGGGGGAACTACAATGAGCAGTTCTTC
TRBD1	TRBJ1-1	TRBV5-6	.	CASSLRITGGTEAFF	TGTGCCAGCAGCCTGCGAATTACAGGGGGCACTGAAGCTTTCTTT
.	TRBJ1-2	TRBV21-1	.	CASSKGGRDNYGYTF	TGTGCCAGCAGCAAAGGAGGCCGGGATAACTATGGCTACACCTTC
TRBD1	TRBJ1-6	TRBV5-1	many	CASAQQGQGNSPLHF	TGCGCCAGCGCCCAGCAAGGACAGGGGAATTCACCCCTCCACTTT
.	TRBJ1-3	TRBV19	.	CASSIDRAGSSGNTIYF	TGTGCCAGTAGTATAGATCGGGCGGGCAGCTCTGGAAACACCATATATTTT
.	TRBJ2-1	TRBV12-5	.	CASGFSNEQFF	TGTGCTAGTGGTTTTAGTAATGAGCAGTTCTTC
.	TRBJ1-2	TRBV30	.	CAWSRGGRLTGYTF	TGTGCCTGGAGTAGAGGGGGGCGCTTGACCGGCTACACCTTC
TRBD1	TRBJ1-5	TRBV24-1	few	CATSGQGGRQPQHF	TGTGCCACCAGTGGACAGGGCGGTCGTCAGCCCCAGCATTTT
TRBD1	TRBJ1-1	TRBV3-1/TRBV3-2	.	CASSPPGQLRTEAFF	TGTGCCAGCAGCCCACCGGGACAGTTGAGGACTGAAGCTTTCTTT
.	TRBJ1-4	TRBV27	.	CASTPRGLANEKLFF	TGTGCCAGCACCCCTAGGGGGTTAGCTAATGAAAAACTGTTTTTT
TRBD1	TRBJ1-2	TRBV19	.	CASSPQGAYGYTF	TGTGCCAGTAGCCCTCAGGGGGCCTATGGCTACACCTTC
.	TRBJ1-3	TRBV4-1	.	CASSQDERTGNTIYF	TGCGCCAGCAGCCAAGATGAGAGGACTGGAAACACCATATATTTT
.	TRBJ1-3	TRBV10-1	once	CASSEGGFGNTIYF	TGCGCCAGCAGTGAAGGGGGATTTGGAAACACCATATATTTT
.	TRBJ1-1	TRBV25-1	.	CASSELGTGPLNTEAFF	TGTGCCAGCAGTGAATTGGGGACGGGGCCTCTGAACACTGAAGCTTTCTTT
.	TRBJ1-1	TRBV6-2/TRBV6-3	once	CASSYSTGRTEAFF	TGTGCCAGCAGTTACTCGACAGGTCGGACTGAAGCTTTCTTT